The 10 T cell receptor beta chains below were found in one sample sequenced in a study of vaccination effects on CD4 cells after COVID-19. Antigen specificity for these receptors is unknown. Cultured cells yielded isolated CD4+ T cells after 10 days. The method was immunoSEQ multiplex PCR; TCRdb's version includes in-frame clones alone and lacks a portion of them. The data contain about 35,000 clones, about 70% of them singletons. Sequenced material: CD4+ T cells from PBMCs cultured without peptide, taken before COVID-19 vaccination. Every receptor here comes from a human donor who received a COVID-19 vaccine.

The V gene is TRBV19, the J gene TRBJ2-3; perhaps TRBD2 as D (5 bases). CDR1 is LNHDA and CDR2 is SQIVND in the germline V gene (reference sequence). V lost 3 bases to trimming and J lost 0 bases, with 10 bases between them. The CDR3 runs to 15 residues. The CDR3 coding sequence is TGTGCCAGTAGTATGGCTGGGAGTAGCACAGATACGCAGTATTTT. Amino acid sequence: CASSMAGSSTDTQYF.

The CDR3 bases are TGCAGCGCTGGACAGGGGGTCTCCTACGAGCAGTACTTC. It specifies CSAGQGVSYEQYF. The chain employs TRBV29-1 and TRBJ2-7; 10 bases line up with TRBD1. Germline-derived CDR1 and CDR2 are SQVTM and ANQGSEA. Unmatched junction bases numbered 3, after V lost 7 bases and J lost 0 bases. The CDR3 totals 13 residues.

This clone has just a few counts. This chain connects TRBV12-5 to TRBJ1-2, with D maybe TRBD1 (6 bases). The germline CDR1 and CDR2 sequences are LGHNT and FRNRAP. Trimming removed 3 bases at V and 4 bases at J, with 12 bases between. This CDR3 is 14 amino acids long. The CDR3 DNA reads as TGTGCTAGTGGTTTTCGACAGGTCGGCTATGGCTACACCTTC. It encodes CASGFRQVGYGYTF.

The rearrangement joins TRBV4-2 to TRBJ2-5, with D possibly TRBD2 on 7 matching bases. The V gene lost 1 base and the J gene lost 1 base, with 10 bases spanning the gap. Germline lookup yields CDR1 LGHNA and CDR2 YNFKEQ. The CDR3 consists of 15 residues. The CDR3 DNA reads TGTGCCAGCAGCCAAGGGGAGGGGGTCCAAGAGACCCAGTACTTC. This codes for CASSQGEGVQETQYF.

The CDR3 sequence is CASSKAVKILNTEAFF. In DNA, the CDR3 is TGTGCCAGCAGCAAAGCGGTGAAGATTCTGAACACTGAAGCTTTCTTT. V gene TRBV21-1 combines with J gene TRBJ1-1. TRBV21-1 is designated a pseudogene. This CDR3 is 16 amino acids long.

This clone was counted a few times. The V and J genes are TRBV19 and TRBJ1-5; D might be TRBD1 (6 bases). The CDR3 is 19 amino acids. Trimming took 5 bases from V and 0 from J, leaving 23 bases between them. Per the germline V gene, CDR1 is LNHDA and CDR2 is SQIVND (reference sequence). The CDR3 region has the DNA TGTGCCAGTAGTGGTGCAGCTATTTGGTCAGGGGCTAGCAATCAGCCCCAGCATTTT. This codes for CASSGAAIWSGASNQPQHF.

This chain links TRBV24-1 with TRBJ1-1; 8 positions match TRBD1. The germline V gene has CDR1 KGHDR and CDR2 SFDVKD. The CDR3 is made up of 15 amino acids. V shed 2 bases and J 1 base; nucleotides not matched to a gene: 2. This CDR3 reads CATSDSGTGNTEAFF. In nucleotides, the CDR3 is TGTGCCACCAGTGATTCCGGGACAGGGAACACTGAAGCTTTCTTT.

This clone was seen more than once but under ten times. The chain joins TRBV11-3 to TRBJ2-7, with TRBD2 as a possible D gene (6 bases). The germline V gene has CDR1 SGHNT and CDR2 YENEEA. Trimming took off 2 bases at V and 5 bases at J, with 10 bases between the two ends. The CDR3 sequence is 13 residues long. This CDR3 reads CASSLTGSDEQYF. The CDR3 coding sequence is TGTGCCAGCAGCTTAACCGGGAGCGACGAGCAGTACTTC.

The chain uses TRBV14 and TRBJ1-1; D is ambiguous. Germline loops: CDR1 SGHDN, CDR2 FVKESK. This CDR3 is built from 13 residues. Trimming left V 0 bases short and J 5 bases short, with 7 bases between. The CDR3 sequence: CASSQDPYTEAFF. CDR3 nucleotide sequence: TGTGCCAGCAGCCAAGATCCCTATACTGAAGCTTTCTTT.

This chain connects TRBV3-1 (or the pseudogene TRBV3-2) to TRBJ2-5; no clear D gene. Between the trimmed V and J ends, which lost 4 bases and 5 bases, there was a span of 8 bases. There are 12 residues in the CDR3. CDR1 and CDR2 from the germline V gene are LGHDT and YNNKEL (reference sequence). CDR3 in DNA: TGTGCCAGCAGCCCCTGGGGTGAGACCCAGTACTTC. Amino acids: CASSPWGETQYF.